The 17 T cell receptor beta chains given below trace back to one sample, sequenced in a study of T cell repertoires in cytomegalovirus infection (dated by TCRdb to the late 2010s). TCRdb shows the sequencer as Illumina HiSeq 1500. TCRdb reprocessing: public reads trimmed at Q25 with fastp, clones called with MiXCR, in-frame beta chains kept. Every distinct CDR3 protein forms one entry, paired with its most common genes and DNA. The sample table contains about 920,000 distinct CDR3 sequences; only one count was recorded for roughly 30% of them. The ten largest clones capture around 15% of the sample. Explained via the paper, the treatment or condition label denotes: in vitro stimulation with specific CMV peptide epitopes to enrich CMV-specific T cells. The antigens these receptors bind are not known. The material sequenced was cultured CD8+ T cells from PBMCs, taken from culture after CMV antigen stimulation. The receptors were sampled from a human donor in good health (CMV status not recorded). Some clones in this sample may be carry-over from other donors' samples.

This clonotype was detected only once. This chain links TRBV27 with TRBJ1-1; no reliable D call. The V gene lost 2 bases and the J gene lost 1 base, with 11 bases spanning the gap. Germline values: CDR1 MNHEY, CDR2 SMNVEV (reference sequence). CDR3 size: 15 residues. The CDR3 is CASSLPRNKNTEAFF. CDR3 DNA: TGTGCCAGCAGTTTACCCCGGAACAAGAACACTGAAGCTTTCTTT.

This CDR3 is CSVERAADPMGLVYNEQFF. The CDR3 DNA sequence: TGCAGCGTTGAGCGAGCGGCAGACCCTATGGGACTAGTCTACAATGAGCAGTTCTTC. This chain connects TRBV29-1 to TRBJ2-1, with TRBD2 identical over 8 bases. Germline loops: CDR1 SQVTM, CDR2 ANQGSEA. The CDR3 spans 19 residues. J lost 3 bases, V lost 3 bases, and 19 bases had no gene match.

V and J are TRBV27 and TRBJ1-4; D may be TRBD1 (5 bases). V was shortened by 5 bases and J by 8 bases, with 18 bases between the two germline ends. Germline-derived CDR1 and CDR2 are MNHEY and SMNVEV (reference sequence). The CDR3 extends over 15 amino acids. The CDR3, as DNA: TGTGCCAGCAGTCCCATCGGGGCCACCGGAGAAAAACTGTTTTTT. Protein sequence: CASSPIGATGEKLFF.

Many counts were recorded for this clonotype. The chain has TRBV7-2 and TRBJ1-2, with TRBD1 matching over 11 bases. Germline CDR1 is SGHTA and CDR2 is FQGNSA. Trimming cost V 5 bases and J 5 bases; bases outside gene matches: 10. The CDR3 loop spans 16 amino acids. The CDR3, as DNA: TGTGCCAGCAGCGAGCCGGGACAGGGGGAATGGTATGGCTACACCTTC. Protein sequence: CASSEPGQGEWYGYTF.

V usage is TRBV7-9 and J usage is TRBJ2-5; 8 bases are shared with TRBD2. The CDR3 is 14 amino acids. After removal of 6 bases from V and 5 bases from J, the junction contained 8 bases not matched to a gene. The germline CDR1 and CDR2 sequences are SEHNR and FQNEAQ (reference sequence). CDR3 sequence (DNA): TGTGCCAGCAGGAATAGCGGGGCGGAGGAGACCCAGTACTTC. Its protein is CASRNSGAEETQYF.

This chain joins TRBV2 and TRBJ2-7; possibly TRBD1 or TRBD2 for D (5 bases each). Per the germline V gene, CDR1 is SNHLY and CDR2 is FYNNEI. The germline V and J ends were trimmed by 6 bases and 2 bases, with 11 bases remaining between them. This CDR3 is 13 amino acids long. The CDR3, as DNA: TGTGCCAGCAGCCATGGGACGGCCTACGAGCAGTACGTC. This sequence encodes CASSHGTAYEQYV.

V and J are TRBV25-1 and TRBJ2-3; D gene ambiguous. Germline CDR1 reads MGHDK; CDR2 reads SYGVNS. The CDR3 length is 12 residues. With 7 bases removed from V and 7 bases from J, the gap between germline ends came to 12 bases. The CDR3 loop reads CASIDGENTQYF. CDR3 DNA: TGTGCCAGCATCGATGGCGAGAATACGCAGTATTTT.

This chain uses TRBV19 with TRBJ2-2, with D possibly TRBD2 on 6 matching bases. Trimming shortened V by 5 bases and J by 5 bases, and 15 bases separated the two germline ends. Germline CDR1 is LNHDA and CDR2 is SQIVND (reference sequence). The CDR3 runs 15 residues. CDR3 DNA sequence: TGTGCCAGTAGTGGGTTCGGGGGAGGTACCGGGGAGCTGTTTTTT. It yields the protein CASSGFGGGTGELFF.

The chain combines TRBV7-9 with TRBJ2-1, with D uncertain. The germline CDR1 and CDR2 sequences are SEHNR and FQNEAQ (reference sequence). V was clipped by 5 bases and J by 10 bases, with 12 bases between them. CDR3 size: 12 residues. The CDR3: CASSLRWLEQFF. The CDR3 DNA follows: TGTGCCAGCAGCCTCCGATGGTTAGAGCAGTTCTTC.

This clonotype was counted between two and nine times. The V call is TRBV6-2 or TRBV6-3, the J call TRBJ2-3; 9 nucleotides align to TRBD2. CDR3 length equals 15 residues. The V gene's germline CDR1 is MNHEY and CDR2 SVGEGT. V lost 2 bases, J lost 1 base, and 1 base stayed unmatched. DNA of the CDR3: TGTGCCAGCAGTTACGAGCGGGGGGGCACAGATACGCAGTATTTT. It codes for CASSYERGGTDTQYF.

This chain links TRBV4-3 with TRBJ2-6; D tentatively reads TRBD1 or TRBD2 (5 bases each). The V end was cut by 0 bases, the J end by 2 bases, with 8 bases between. The CDR3 runs 16 residues. Germline loops: CDR1 LGHNA, CDR2 YSLEER. This CDR3 is CASSQEGVPGANVLTF. As DNA, the CDR3 is TGCGCCAGCAGCCAAGAGGGGGTGCCTGGGGCCAACGTCCTGACTTTC.

V gene TRBV27 combines with J gene TRBJ2-3; 12 bases are shared with TRBD2. Germline trimming cut 4 bases from V and 4 bases from J; bases unmatched to any gene: 6. This CDR3 is 16 amino acids long. Germline lookup yields CDR1 MNHEY and CDR2 SMNVEV (reference sequence). CDR3 nucleotide sequence: TGTGCCAGCAGTTCCCCGCTAGCGGGGGGGCCAGATACGCAGTATTTT. It is translated as CASSSPLAGGPDTQYF.

This clonotype was counted only a few times. The chain links TRBV7-8 to TRBJ2-1, with D perhaps matching TRBD1 or TRBD2 (5 bases each). The length of the CDR3 is 15 residues. Germline values: CDR1 SGHVS, CDR2 FQNEAQ. V was clipped by 0 bases and J by 3 bases, with 9 bases between them. The chain's CDR3 is CASSLAGRVYNEQFF. DNA of the CDR3: TGTGCCAGCAGCTTAGCGGGACGCGTCTACAATGAGCAGTTCTTC.

This chain uses TRBV6-5 with TRBJ1-1; D is perhaps TRBD1 (5 bases). CDR1 and CDR2 (germline): MNHEY, SVGAGI. The CDR3 contains 15 residues. V lost 5 bases to trimming and J lost 3 bases, with 16 bases between them. The CDR3 loop is CASSPPPGAYTEAFF. CDR3 nucleotide sequence: TGTGCCAGCAGTCCCCCCCCTGGGGCCTACACTGAAGCTTTCTTT.

This rearrangement joins TRBV6-6 to TRBJ2-3, with 11 bases matching TRBD2. CDR3 size: 17 residues. V shed 6 bases, J shed 2 bases, and the junction held 10 bases outside the gene matches. Germline lookup yields CDR1 MNHNY and CDR2 SVGAGI (reference sequence). The CDR3 coding sequence is TGTGCCAGCAGCCCCCTACTAGCGGGGGCTACCACAGATACGCAGTATTTT. It codes for CASSPLLAGATTDTQYF.

The chain combines TRBV5-4 with TRBJ1-6; no clear D gene. Germline CDR1 is SGHNT and CDR2 is YYREEE (reference sequence). The CDR3 runs to 15 residues. V lost 0 bases to trimming and J lost 9 bases, with 13 bases between them. CDR3 in amino acids: CASSLGERGSSPLHF. Written as DNA, the CDR3 is TGTGCCAGCAGCTTGGGGGAAAGAGGGTCTTCACCCCTCCACTTT.

This clonotype was seen a handful of times. V is TRBV14 and J is TRBJ2-3; 8 bases are shared with TRBD2. The CDR3 totals 17 residues. Germline-derived CDR1 and CDR2 are SGHDN and FVKESK. Unmatched junction bases numbered 7, after V lost 0 bases and J lost 2 bases. In nucleotides, the CDR3 is TGTGCCAGCAGCCAAGATCTCGCGGGGGGTCTCACAGATACGCAGTATTTT. As protein: CASSQDLAGGLTDTQYF.